Given below is one T cell receptor (beta chain) in context. The clone's antigen remains unknown. The record has no base qualities; no much larger clone is one base away. These data come from a study of shared clonotypes between healthy human individuals (TCRdb year 2020). For the wider study: A couple of women and a few men aged 18 to 49 years were included in the cohort. For each donor, CD4 naive and CD4 memory were each run on three plates, CD8 naive on two plates, and CD8 memory on one plate. The study deeply sequenced blood TCR repertoires of about 5 healthy adults to estimate repertoire size and the extent of clonotype sharing between individuals. To increase sequencing depth and limit assay-specific biases, different laboratories used diverse techniques to prepare libraries and sequence TCR repertoires. Per donor, leukapheresis produced somewhere between about 0.94 and 9.5 billion PBMCs. General study outcomes and caveats: About 5% of naive CD4, 3% to 3.5% of naive CD8, 2% to 2.5% of memory CD4, and 0.4% of memory CD8 clonotypes were shared across a few donors. Larger estimated clonotype richness was generally found for naive subsets than for memory subsets. The genetic and exposure-history diversity represented was limited by the small number of donors. Incomplete sequencing was indicated by rarefaction of sorted-subset datasets, despite the large sequencing depth. Only blood was sampled, and tissue TCR repertoires likely differ from those in blood. Compared with non-shared clonotypes, clonotypes shared by all four sorted-subset donors had higher generation probabilities. Pairwise subsampling led to the expectation that sequencing depth would affect the degree of clonotype sharing among donors.

The CDR3 holds 17 amino acids from the cysteine to the phenylalanine. Of the read, only the CDR3 DNA is kept; its 51 bases are in frame from base 1. A distance of 17 bases separates the germline ends of V and J, which lose 1 base and 1 base respectively. The germline V gene sets CDR1 to SGHRS and CDR2 to YFSETQ. TCR CDR3 regions were amplified from genomic DNA by multiplex PCR using the deep immunoSEQ assay. Genomic DNA extracted from each cell subset was distributed evenly over all wells of several immunoSEQ 96-well plates, and each plate served as one replicate. For sorted subsets, 200 to 250 ng genomic DNA, equal to some 30,000 T cell genomes, was loaded into each replicate PCR. Purified libraries were measured with a Qubit 3.0 fluorometer, size-checked on a Bioanalyzer 2100, and measured again with the KAPA Library Quantification kit. Each immunoSEQ 96-well plate was sequenced on its own single-read 150-cycle Illumina NextSeq 550 flow cell. Per the original workflow: The immunoSEQ output contained only junctional sequences without quality scores, so filtering could not match that applied to full-length reads. To assign V/J genes and CDR3, sequences were annotated using PyIR, a Python wrapper for IgBLAST v1.9, with IMGT germline references. Reads were removed for weak V/J assignments (E-value above 1e-6), missing CDR3, stop codons, out-of-frame junctions, or ambiguous translated residues. V3J clonotypes were defined as sequences sharing the same inferred V gene, J gene, and CDR3 amino acid sequence. Percentage overlap between repertoires was computed as shared unique clonotypes divided by the size of the smaller repertoire. Three approaches were used to assess repertoire richness: RTK rarefaction, the Chao1 estimator, and Recon v2.1 estimates of unobserved clonotypes. Generation probabilities for all TCRbeta clonotypes obtained by the gDNA method from several donors were computed using OLGA. TCRdb obtained this table from immuneACCESS and retained in-frame rearrangements with V and J assigned. These tables miss some clones; where compared with another copy, unresolved V genes account for less than half of the shortfall, and the remainder is unexplained. V and J calls and clone size are those listed in that table; D and trimming were worked out from the DNA. This sample holds over a million clones; around 97% were observed only once. Roughly 1.2% of the sample is taken by the ten largest.

The donors were healthy, HIV-negative adults with no recently reported acute infections or vaccinations. All donors were Caucasian adults living in Nashville, Tennessee, USA. Magnetic negative selection was used to enrich CD4+ T cells, after which naive cells were positively selected on CD45RA and the negative fraction became the memory subset. Blood was collected by leukapheresis, and PBMCs were isolated by Ficoll-Histopaque density gradient centrifugation and then cryopreserved in liquid nitrogen vapor phase. Purity and quantity of every magnetically sorted T cell population were checked by analytical flow cytometry. Genomic DNA was isolated from each sorted fraction and quantified by UV absorbance on a Nanodrop 2000c.

Sequenced input: naive CD4+ T cells sorted from blood. The sample's cell subset or site label, decoded: CD45RA+ positively selected. The rearrangement combines TRBV5-1 with TRBJ1-1, with the identity of the D gene unclear. The TCR was taken from a man aged 30 to 39 in good health. The nucleotide sequence is TGCGCCAGCAGCTTGTTGTTCCCCCCTACTTCGAACACTGAAGCTTTCTTT. This is translated as CASSLLFPPTSNTEAFF.